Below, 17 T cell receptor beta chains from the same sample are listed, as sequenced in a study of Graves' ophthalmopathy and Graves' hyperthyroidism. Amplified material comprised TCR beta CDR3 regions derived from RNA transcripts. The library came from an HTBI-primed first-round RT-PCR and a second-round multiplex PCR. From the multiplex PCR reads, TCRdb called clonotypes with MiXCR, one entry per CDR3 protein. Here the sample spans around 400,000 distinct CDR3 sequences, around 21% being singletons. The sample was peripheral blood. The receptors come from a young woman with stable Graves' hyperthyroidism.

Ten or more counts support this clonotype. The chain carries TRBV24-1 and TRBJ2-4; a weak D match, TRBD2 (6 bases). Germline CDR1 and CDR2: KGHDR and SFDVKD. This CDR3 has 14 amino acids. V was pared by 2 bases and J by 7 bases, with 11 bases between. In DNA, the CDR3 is TGTGCCACCAGTGATTGGCCCCGGGGGAACATTCAGTACTTC. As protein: CATSDWPRGNIQYF.

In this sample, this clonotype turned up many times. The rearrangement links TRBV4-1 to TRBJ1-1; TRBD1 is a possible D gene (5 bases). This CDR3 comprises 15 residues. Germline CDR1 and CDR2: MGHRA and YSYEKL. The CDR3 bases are TGCGCTTCAGGTGGGGGGTTTTTCATGAACACTGAAGCTTTCTTT. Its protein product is CASGGGFFMNTEAFF.

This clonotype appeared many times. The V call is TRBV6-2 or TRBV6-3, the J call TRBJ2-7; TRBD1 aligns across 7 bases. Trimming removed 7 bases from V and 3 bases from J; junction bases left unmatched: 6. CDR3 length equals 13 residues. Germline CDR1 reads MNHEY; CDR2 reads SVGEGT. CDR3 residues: CASKSGQSYEQYF. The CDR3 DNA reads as TGTGCCAGCAAATCGGGACAGAGCTACGAGCAGTACTTC.

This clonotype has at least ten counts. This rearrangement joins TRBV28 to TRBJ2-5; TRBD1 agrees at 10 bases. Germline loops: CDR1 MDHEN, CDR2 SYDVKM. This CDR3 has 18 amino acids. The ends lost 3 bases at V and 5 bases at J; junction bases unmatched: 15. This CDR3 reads CASSFQFLVTGGNETQYF. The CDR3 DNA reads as TGTGCCAGCAGTTTTCAGTTTCTCGTGACAGGGGGCAATGAGACCCAGTACTTC.

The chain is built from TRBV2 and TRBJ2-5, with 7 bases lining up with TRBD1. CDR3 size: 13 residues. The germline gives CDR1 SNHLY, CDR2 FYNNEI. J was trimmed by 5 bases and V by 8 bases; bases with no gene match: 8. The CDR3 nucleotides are TGTGCCAGCGGAGACAGGGTGGAGGAGACCCAGTACTTC. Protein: CASGDRVEETQYF.

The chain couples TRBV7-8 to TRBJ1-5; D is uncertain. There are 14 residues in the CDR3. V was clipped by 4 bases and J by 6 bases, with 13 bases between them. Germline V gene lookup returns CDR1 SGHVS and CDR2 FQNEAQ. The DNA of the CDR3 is TGTGCCAGCAGCTCGGCCGGGCTTCCTCAGCCCCAGCATTTT. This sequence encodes CASSSAGLPQPQHF.

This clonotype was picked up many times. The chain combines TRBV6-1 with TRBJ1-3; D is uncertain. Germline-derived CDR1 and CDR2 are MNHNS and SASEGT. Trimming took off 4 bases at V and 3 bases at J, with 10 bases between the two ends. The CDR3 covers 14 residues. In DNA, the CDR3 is TGTGCCAGCAGTGGGACGGGTTATGGAAACACCATATATTTT. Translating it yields CASSGTGYGNTIYF.

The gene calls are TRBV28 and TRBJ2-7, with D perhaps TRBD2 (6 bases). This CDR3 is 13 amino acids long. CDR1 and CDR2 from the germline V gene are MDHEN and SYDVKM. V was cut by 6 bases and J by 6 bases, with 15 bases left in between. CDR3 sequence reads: CASSVVTEGEQYF. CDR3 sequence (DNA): TGTGCCAGCAGCGTAGTAACGGAGGGCGAGCAGTACTTC. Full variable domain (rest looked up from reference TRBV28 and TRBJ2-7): DVKVTQSSRYLVKRTGEKVFLECVQDMDHENMFWYRQDPGLGLRLIYFSYDVKMKEKGDIPEGYSVSREKKERFSLILESASTNQTSMYLCASSVVTEGEQYFGPGTRLTVT.

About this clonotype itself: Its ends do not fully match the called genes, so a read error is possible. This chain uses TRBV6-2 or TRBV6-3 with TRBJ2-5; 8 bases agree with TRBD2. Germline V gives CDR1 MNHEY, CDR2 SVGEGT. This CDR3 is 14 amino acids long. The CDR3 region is CASTDSGTQETKYF. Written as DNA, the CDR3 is TGTGCCAGCACCGATAGCGGGACTCAAGAGACCAAGTACTTC.

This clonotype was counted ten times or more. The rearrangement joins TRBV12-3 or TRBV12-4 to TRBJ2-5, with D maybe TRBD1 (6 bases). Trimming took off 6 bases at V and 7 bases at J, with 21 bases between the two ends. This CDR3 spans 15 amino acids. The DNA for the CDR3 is TGTGCCAGCAGACAGGGTCAATTCAGAGGGGCGACCCAGTACTTC. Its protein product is CASRQGQFRGATQYF.

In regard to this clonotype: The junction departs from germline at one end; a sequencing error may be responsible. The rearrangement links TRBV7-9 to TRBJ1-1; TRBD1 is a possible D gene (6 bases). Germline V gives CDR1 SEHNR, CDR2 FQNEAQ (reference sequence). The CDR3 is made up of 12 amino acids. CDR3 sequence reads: CASRLRGTDAFF. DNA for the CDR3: TGTGCCAGCAGACTCAGGGGCACTGATGCTTTCTTT.

The CDR3 spells CASSTGQGAHSYGYTF. The CDR3 DNA follows: TGTGCCAGCAGCACGGGACAGGGGGCGCATAGCTATGGCTACACCTTC. The chain recombines TRBV12-3 or TRBV12-4 with TRBJ1-2, with 12 bases fitting TRBD1. Trimming cost V 6 bases and J 4 bases; bases outside gene matches: 9. There are 16 residues in the CDR3.

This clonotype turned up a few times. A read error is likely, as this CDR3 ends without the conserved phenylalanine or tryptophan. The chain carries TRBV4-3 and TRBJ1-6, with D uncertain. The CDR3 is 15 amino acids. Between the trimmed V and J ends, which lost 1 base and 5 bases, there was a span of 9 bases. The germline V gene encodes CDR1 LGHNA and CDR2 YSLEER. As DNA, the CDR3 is TGCGCCAGCAGCCAAGGGGCGGGAAATAATTCACCCCTCCACCTT. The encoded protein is CASSQGAGNNSPLHL.

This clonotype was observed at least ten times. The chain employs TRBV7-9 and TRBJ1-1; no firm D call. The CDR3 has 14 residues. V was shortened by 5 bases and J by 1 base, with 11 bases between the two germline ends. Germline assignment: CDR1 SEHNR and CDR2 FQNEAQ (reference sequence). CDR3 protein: CASSPPRGNTEAFF. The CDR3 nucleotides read TGTGCCAGCAGCCCCCCTCGGGGGAACACTGAAGCTTTCTTT.

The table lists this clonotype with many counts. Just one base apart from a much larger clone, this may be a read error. The chain's CDR3 is CARTGGPFVNEQCF. In DNA, the CDR3 is TGTGCCAGAACAGGGGGGCCATTCGTCAACGAGCAGTGCTTC. This rearrangement joins TRBV6-2 or TRBV6-3 to TRBJ2-7, with 8 bases that match TRBD1. The CDR3 covers 14 residues. Germline lookup yields CDR1 MNHEY and CDR2 SVGEGT.

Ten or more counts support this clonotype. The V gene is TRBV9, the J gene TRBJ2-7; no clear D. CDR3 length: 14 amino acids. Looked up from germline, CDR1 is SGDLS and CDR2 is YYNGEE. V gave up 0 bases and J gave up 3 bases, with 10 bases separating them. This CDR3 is CASSVGPGRYEQYF. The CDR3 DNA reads TGTGCCAGCAGCGTAGGGCCAGGCCGCTACGAGCAGTACTTC. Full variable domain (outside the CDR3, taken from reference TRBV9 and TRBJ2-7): DSGVTQTPKHLITATGQRVTLRCSPRSGDLSVYWYQQSLDQGLQFLIQYYNGEERAKGNILERFSAQQFPDLHSELNLSSLELGDSALYFCASSVGPGRYEQYFGPGTRLTVT.

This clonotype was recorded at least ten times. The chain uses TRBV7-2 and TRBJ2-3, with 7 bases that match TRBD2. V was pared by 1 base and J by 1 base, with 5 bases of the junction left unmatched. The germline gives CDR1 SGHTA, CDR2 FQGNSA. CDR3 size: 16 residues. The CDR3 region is CASSLGPSGGTDTQYF. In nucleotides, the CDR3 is TGTGCCAGCAGCTTAGGGCCTAGCGGAGGCACAGATACGCAGTATTTT.